This T cell receptor beta chain was recovered during a study of blood T cell repertoires in COVID-19. At the level of the study: Acute and convalescent COVID-19 specimens originated in the United States, Italy and Spain. Nucleic acid was either cDNA or gDNA, and it came from T cells, B-cell-depleted T cells, or PBMCs.

In the source study's methods: By means of reference gene primer amplification, nucleated cell counts were estimated. Profiling relied on immunoSEQ multiplex PCR, and the TCRdb table lists in-frame clones only, not all of them. Clone size and the V and J calls come from that table; the DNA yielded D and trimming. The sample lists roughly 17,000 clones; approximately 89% were seen once. Germline CDR1 reads SGHKS; CDR2 reads YYEKEE (reference sequence). Trimming left V 3 bases short and J 2 bases short, with 12 bases between. The CDR3 spans 16 residues. The receptor was derived from a human donor in a cohort sampled during active COVID-19. The specimen sequenced was peripheral blood. This chain joins TRBV5-5 and TRBJ2-6; D possibly corresponds to TRBD1 (6 bases). CDR3 in amino acids: CASSSNNRAGANVLTF. The CDR3 DNA is TGTGCCAGCAGCTCAAATAACAGGGCTGGGGCCAACGTCCTGACTTTC.